The T cell receptor beta chain under discussion was sequenced for a study of cytomegalovirus exposure and HLA in healthy donors. Study-wide results and caveats: In an earlier analysis, most TCR beta V segments were productive about 87% or about 30% of the time. Beyond CMV serostatus, there was no information to go on about immune exposure. A later analysis showed that HLA-associated TCR beta chains had undergone more clonal expansion than equally common others.

A multiplex PCR was run with 60 Vbeta primers and 13 Jbeta primers. Data came from immunoSEQ multiplex PCR; TCRdb stores just in-frame clones and leaves some out. The sample contains 150,000 to 200,000 clones, 87% of which appear only once. On this clone: The antigen is unknown.

The source material was PBMCs. The sequence came from a boy aged 2 to 10 in good health and CMV-seronegative.

CDR3: CASSLGGGYGSNEKLFF. Written as DNA, the CDR3 is TGTGCCAGCAGCTTAGGAGGGGGCTACGGGTCGAATGAAAAACTGTTTTTT. The V call is TRBV7-2, the J call TRBJ1-4, with 7 nucleotides matching TRBD1. In germline, CDR1 is SGHTA, CDR2 FQGNSA. V was pared by 1 base and J by 5 bases, with 10 bases of the junction left unmatched. The CDR3 covers 17 residues.